This paragraph covers one T cell receptor beta chain sequence. The table came from immunoSEQ multiplex PCR; TCRdb's copy has only in-frame clones and leaves some out. The sample has roughly 2.2 million clones, approximately 95% seen once. This sample was included in a study of shared clonotypes between healthy human individuals. The receptor comes from a man aged 18 to 30 in good health. Some clones in this sample may be carry-over from other donors' samples. Sequencing used naive CD4+ T cells from PBMCs. Subset indicated: CD45RA+ positively selected.

The CDR3 sequence: CASSLGQQTYEQYF. The CDR3 nucleotides read TGTGCCAGCAGCTTAGGGCAGCAAACCTACGAGCAGTACTTC. This chain uses TRBV7-9 with TRBJ2-7; D is uncertain. V gave up 1 base and J gave up 2 bases, with 9 bases separating them. Germline CDR1 reads SEHNR; CDR2 reads FQNEAQ (reference sequence). CDR3 length equals 14 residues. The full variable domain, rest sourced from reference TRBV7-9 and TRBJ2-7, is DTGVSQNPRHKITKRGQNVTFRCDPISEHNRLYWYRQTLGQGPEFLTYFQNEAQLEKSRLLSDRFSAERPKGSFSTLEIQRTEQGDSAMYLCASSLGQQTYEQYFGPGTRLTVT.